Described below is a single TCR beta chain sequence and its context. The junction had 9 bases not matched to a gene; V was cut back by 4 bases and J by 6 bases. Germline V gives CDR1 SGDLS, CDR2 YYNGEE. This CDR3 region has 16 residues. The data originate from a study of control samples from healthy donors and cancer patients. The protocol was immunoSEQ multiplex PCR, while the TCRdb copy is restricted to in-frame clones and leaves out a portion. This sample yields 120,000 to 150,000 clones, of which around 92% are seen a single time; 3.2% belongs to the top ten. Material: blood. The chain joins TRBV9 to TRBJ2-2; 10 nucleotides agree with TRBD1. The clonotype comes from a man aged 25 to 40 in good health. The CDR3 DNA is TGTGCCAGCAGCCCCACGGGACAGGGGCCCGCCGGGGAGCTGTTTTTT. Translated: CASSPTGQGPAGELFF.